Listed below are T cell receptor beta chains from one sample, sequenced in a study of OX40 agonist ivuxolimab in advanced cancers. Assay used: immunoSEQ multiplex PCR; TCRdb lists only in-frame clones, some missing. This sample has 60,000 to 65,000 clones; around 83% occur once, and the top ten carry roughly 3.1%. This specimen consisted of CD4+ or CD8+ T cells sorted from blood, obtained in a trial of the OX40 agonist ivuxolimab. The receptors here all came from an adult with an advanced solid tumor such as melanoma, head and neck, liver or kidney cancer. Each CDR3 is given with its conserved first and last residue. A D gene is named only where the DNA matches it firmly. Some rows have no size entry. The others give once, few or many, or a class for an expanded clone.

D,J,V,size,CDR3,DNA
-,TRBJ2-1,TRBV6-1,-,CASSEGPGGAPYNEQFF,TGTGCCAGCAGTGAAGGACCTGGGGGCGCCCCCTACAATGAGCAGTTCTTC
TRBD2,TRBJ2-5,TRBV7-8,-,CASSLGTSSGGEETQYF,TGTGCCAGCAGCCTTGGGACTAGCTCGGGGGGGGAAGAGACCCAGTACTTC
-,TRBJ2-1,TRBV10-1,-,CASSDTGRWNEQFF,TGCGCCAGCAGTGATACGGGACGTTGGAATGAGCAGTTCTTC
-,TRBJ2-5,TRBV19,-,CASSPAGARETQYF,TGTGCCAGTAGTCCGGCCGGGGCCAGAGAGACCCAGTACTTC
TRBD1,TRBJ2-3,TRBV5-4,-,CASSLGQGLADTQYF,TGTGCCAGCAGCTTGGGACAGGGGTTAGCAGATACGCAGTATTTT
TRBD2,TRBJ2-7,TRBV28,-,CASKSGASSYEQYF,TGTGCCAGCAAGAGCGGGGCCAGCTCCTACGAGCAGTACTTC
-,TRBJ2-5,TRBV9,few,CASSRGETQYF,TGTGCCAGCAGCAGGGGGGAGACCCAGTACTTC
TRBD2,TRBJ2-5,TRBV29-1,-,CSVPGLAGGQETQYF,TGCAGCGTGCCGGGACTAGCGGGAGGCCAAGAGACCCAGTACTTC
TRBD1,TRBJ1-2,TRBV19,-,CASSSRDRGFNYGYTF,TGTGCCAGTAGTTCTCGGGACAGGGGATTTAACTATGGCTACACCTTC
-,TRBJ2-5,TRBV20-1,-,CSAAGEETQYF,TGCAGTGCTGCAGGGGAAGAGACCCAGTACTTC
-,TRBJ2-4,TRBV19,-,CASSIDGSRKNIQYF,TGTGCCAGTAGTATAGACGGGAGTAGGAAAAACATTCAGTACTTC
-,TRBJ2-7,TRBV2,-,CASSTRGYEQYF,TGTGCCAGCAGTACCAGGGGCTACGAGCAGTACTTC
-,TRBJ1-2,TRBV6-6,-,CASTRGGATNYGYTF,TGTGCCAGCACCCGGGGCGGGGCCACTAACTATGGCTACACCTTC
TRBD1,TRBJ1-3,TRBV6-1,-,CASSNRDRGNTIYF,TGTGCCAGCAGTAACCGGGACAGAGGAAACACCATATATTTT
-,TRBJ1-2,TRBV23-1,few,CASSQSDPRDYGYTF,TGCGCCAGCAGTCAATCGGACCCCCGGGACTATGGCTACACCTTC
-,TRBJ2-4,TRBV2,-,CASRVGGGPDIQYF,TGTGCCAGCAGGGTGGGAGGGGGGCCCGACATTCAGTACTTC
-,TRBJ1-1,TRBV6-6,-,CASSPDGNTEAFF,TGTGCCAGCAGTCCCGACGGGAACACTGAAGCTTTCTTT
-,TRBJ2-5,TRBV29-1,-,CSVEDPARSQETQYF,TGCAGCGTTGAAGACCCGGCCCGGTCGCAAGAGACCCAGTACTTC
TRBD1,TRBJ2-7,TRBV19,-,CASSRRPGQGGYEQYF,TGTGCCAGTAGTAGAAGACCGGGACAGGGGGGTTACGAGCAGTACTTC
TRBD1,TRBJ2-5,TRBV5-8,-,CASSPGQGQETQYF,TGTGCCAGCAGCCCAGGACAGGGCCAAGAGACCCAGTACTTC
-,TRBJ2-7,TRBV19,once,CASSTQSSVSYEQYF,TGTGCCAGCTCTACTCAGAGCTCCGTTTCCTACGAGCAGTACTTC
-,TRBJ2-7,TRBV5-1,once,CASSEVRGAAPYEQYF,TGCGCCAGCAGCGAGGTTCGTGGGGCCGCTCCCTACGAGCAGTACTTC
-,TRBJ2-4,TRBV20-1,-,CSAIRGSIQYF,TGCAGTGCTATAAGAGGGAGCATTCAGTACTTC
TRBD1,TRBJ1-2,TRBV19,-,CASSNRGGRGYTF,TGTGCCAGTAGTAACAGGGGAGGAAGGGGCTACACCTTC
TRBD2,TRBJ2-3,TRBV5-1,-,CASSASTSGGATDTQYF,TGCGCCAGCAGCGCCTCAACTAGCGGGGGGGCAACAGATACGCAGTATTTT
TRBD1,TRBJ2-3,TRBV30,-,CACNSGGQSDTQYF,TGTGCCTGTAACTCAGGGGGCCAGTCAGATACGCAGTATTTT
-,TRBJ1-6,TRBV6-1,-,CATLQGLYSPLHF,TGTGCCACCCTCCAGGGGCTCTACTCACCCCTCCACTTT
-,TRBJ1-5,TRBV15,-,CATSRETGNSNQPQHF,TGTGCCACCAGCAGAGAGACAGGCAATAGCAATCAGCCCCAGCATTTT
-,TRBJ1-1,TRBV29-1,-,CSVEVAQGGTEAFF,TGCAGCGTTGAAGTCGCGCAGGGCGGCACTGAAGCTTTCTTT
-,TRBJ1-1,TRBV6-5,-,CASSRVRGTEAFF,TGTGCCAGCAGTCGGGTTCGTGGCACTGAAGCTTTCTTT
-,TRBJ1-1,TRBV5-1,-,CASSLPPGLGGTEAFF,TGCGCCAGCAGTTTGCCCCCGGGCCTCGGGGGCACTGAAGCTTTCTTT
TRBD1,TRBJ1-2,TRBV4-3,once,CASSLLGQGRGYTF,TGCGCCAGCAGCCTCCTAGGACAGGGTAGGGGCTACACCTTC
-,TRBJ1-5,TRBV5-5,-,CASSPDYSNQPQHF,TGTGCCAGCAGCCCGGACTATAGCAATCAGCCCCAGCATTTT
-,TRBJ2-7,TRBV7-8,-,CASSLARPYEQYF,TGTGCCAGCAGCTTAGCGAGACCCTACGAGCAGTACTTC
-,TRBJ2-7,TRBV25-1,-,CASSPWGGSYEQYF,TGTGCCAGCAGCCCTTGGGGCGGCTCCTACGAGCAGTACTTC
TRBD1,TRBJ2-1,TRBV30,-,CAWGQGVGEQFF,TGTGCCTGGGGACAGGGGGTAGGTGAGCAGTTCTTC